This TCR beta chain was sequenced during a study of identical twins. Overall study results and limits: It was cross-sectional statistical analysis, not following the same donors, that the conclusions relied on.

This clonotype was picked up a small number of times. Its antigen is unidentified. V shed 4 bases, J shed 9 bases, and the junction held 13 bases outside the gene matches. CDR3 size: 17 residues. CDR1 is SGHRS, CDR2 YFSETQ, per germline. TCRdb independently ran MiXCR on the 5' RACE reads; one entry per CDR3 protein. The table records 240,000 or so distinct CDR3 sequences, more than 9.5% of them present only once. The sample also formed part of further work on yellow fever vaccine responses in identical twins.

Sequencing used memory (CD45RO+) T cells sorted from blood. This receptor was taken from a woman aged 18 to 35 in good health. The chain links TRBV5-1 to TRBJ2-1; 13 bases match TRBD2. CDR3 protein: CASSPRPGLAGTSEQFF. The CDR3 DNA reads as TGCGCCAGCAGCCCGAGACCGGGACTAGCGGGGACGAGTGAGCAGTTCTTC.